This TCR beta chain was observed in a study of cytomegalovirus exposure and HLA in healthy donors. General study points: Within an earlier analysis, most TCR beta V segments proved productive either about 90% or about 30% of the time. An observed cluster of highly shared sequence variants was recorded as a likely sequencing artifact. There were reportedly fewer N-insertions in an Asian-associated ancestry cluster than the roughly 670-donor mean, in a later analysis. Highest at DRB1 and lowest at HLA-C, TCR association rates differed among HLA loci in a later analysis.

PCR used 60 Vbeta primers and 13 Jbeta primers. Only in-frame clones appear in the TCRdb table, and some are missing; sequencing was by immunoSEQ multiplex PCR. The repertoire table contains 100,000 to 150,000 clones. Note on this clone: Its cognate antigen is unknown.

CDR1 SGDLS and CDR2 YYNGEE come from the germline V gene. The CDR3 extends over 13 amino acids. V was pared by 5 bases and J by 10 bases, with 7 bases of the junction left unmatched. The V and J genes are TRBV9 and TRBJ2-1; TRBD1 agrees at 9 bases. This sequence originates from a man younger than 30 in good health and CMV-seronegative. Material for sequencing was PBMCs. The CDR3 bases are TGTGCCAGCAGAGCCGGGACAGGGCGAGAGCAGTTCTTC. Its protein is CASRAGTGREQFF.